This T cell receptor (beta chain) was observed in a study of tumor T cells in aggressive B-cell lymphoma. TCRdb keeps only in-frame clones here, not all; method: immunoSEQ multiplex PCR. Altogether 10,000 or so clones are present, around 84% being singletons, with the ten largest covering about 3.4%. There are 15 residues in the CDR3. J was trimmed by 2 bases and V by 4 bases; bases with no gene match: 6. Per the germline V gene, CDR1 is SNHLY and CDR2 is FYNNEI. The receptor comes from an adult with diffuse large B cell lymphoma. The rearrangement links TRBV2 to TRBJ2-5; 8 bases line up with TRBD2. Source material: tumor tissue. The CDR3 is CASSGRTSWQETQYF. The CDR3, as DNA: TGTGCCAGCAGTGGGCGGACTAGCTGGCAAGAGACCCAGTACTTC.